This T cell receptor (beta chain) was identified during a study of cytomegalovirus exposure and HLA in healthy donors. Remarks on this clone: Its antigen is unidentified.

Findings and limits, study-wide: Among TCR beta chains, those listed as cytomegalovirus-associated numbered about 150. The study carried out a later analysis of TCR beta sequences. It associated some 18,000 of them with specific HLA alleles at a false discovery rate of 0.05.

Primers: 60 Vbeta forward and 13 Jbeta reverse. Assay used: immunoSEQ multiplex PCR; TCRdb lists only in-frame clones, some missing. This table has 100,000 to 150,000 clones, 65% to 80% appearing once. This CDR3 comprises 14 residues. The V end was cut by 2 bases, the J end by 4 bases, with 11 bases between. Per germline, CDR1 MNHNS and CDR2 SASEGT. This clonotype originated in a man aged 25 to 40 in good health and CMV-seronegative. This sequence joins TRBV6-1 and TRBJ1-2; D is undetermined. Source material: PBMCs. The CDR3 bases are TGTGCCAGCAGTGAACAAAGACGGGGCTATGGCTACACCTTC. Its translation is CASSEQRRGYGYTF.